These 23 T cell receptor beta chains originate from one sample sequenced in a study of T cell repertoires in cytomegalovirus infection. The antigens for these receptors are not known. TCRdb reprocessed the reads with MiXCR, giving one entry per CDR3 protein. This sample has 250,000 to 300,000 distinct CDR3 sequences, with around 20% found just once. This specimen consisted of cultured PBMCs, obtained from culture after CMV antigen stimulation. Every receptor here comes from a human donor in good health (CMV status not recorded). Some clones in this sample may be carry-over from other donors' samples.

The V call is TRBV29-1, the J call TRBJ1-1; D uncertain. Germline CDR1 reads SQVTM; CDR2 reads ANQGSEA. V was pared by 6 bases and J by 2 bases, with 10 bases between. This CDR3 region has 12 residues. DNA of the CDR3: TGCAGCGTGACCGGTGGAAACACTGAAGCTTTCTTT. This codes for CSVTGGNTEAFF. The full variable domain, rest sourced from reference TRBV29-1 and TRBJ1-1, is SAVISQKPSRDICQRGTSLTIQCQVDSQVTMMFWYRQQPGQSLTLIATANQGSEATYESGFVIDKFPISRPNLTFSTLTVSNMSPEDSSIYLCSVTGGNTEAFFGQGTRLTVV.

The chain's CDR3 is CATSSTTGGRPQHF. CDR3 bases: TGTGCCACCAGCAGCACCACCGGGGGGAGGCCCCAGCATTTT. V gene TRBV15 combines with J gene TRBJ1-5; TRBD1 is a possible D gene (5 bases). V was cut by 3 bases and J by 9 bases, with 15 bases left in between. The CDR3 extends over 14 amino acids. Germline CDR1 and CDR2: LNHNV and YYDKDF (reference sequence).

This clonotype was detected ten times or more. The chain carries TRBV7-2 and TRBJ2-1; 12 bases are a match to TRBD2. The germline V gene encodes CDR1 SGHTA and CDR2 FQGNSA. V lost 6 bases, J lost 9 bases, and 9 bases stayed unmatched. The CDR3 extends over 15 amino acids. The CDR3 nucleotides are TGTGCCAGCAGTCCTCTAGCGGGAGGGCCGAGTGAGCAGTTCTTC. Its translation is CASSPLAGGPSEQFF.

The V and J genes are TRBV29-1 and TRBJ2-7, with D unclear. The germline V gene has CDR1 SQVTM and CDR2 ANQGSEA. The CDR3 spans 12 residues. V gave up 6 bases and J gave up 2 bases, with 11 bases separating them. Here the CDR3 DNA reads TGCAGCGTAGAGGACGGCACCTACGAGCAGTACTTC. Amino acids: CSVEDGTYEQYF.

This clonotype appeared a single time. The chain uses TRBV28 and TRBJ1-1; D may be TRBD1 (5 bases). Germline V lookup: CDR1 MDHEN, CDR2 SYDVKM. V was trimmed by 5 bases and J by 5 bases, leaving 15 bases between them. This CDR3 region has 14 residues. For the CDR3, the DNA is TGTGCCAGCAGTATGGGACTATCAGGAACTGAAGCTTTCTTT. It specifies CASSMGLSGTEAFF.

CDR3 coding DNA: TGTGCCACCAGCAGAGTATCTAGCGGGTACAATGAGCAGTTCTTC. Translating gives CATSRVSSGYNEQFF. The chain carries TRBV15 and TRBJ2-1; 8 nucleotides align to TRBD2. The CDR3 consists of 15 residues. J gave up 4 bases and V 1 base, and 3 bases lay outside the gene matches. Germline lookup yields CDR1 LNHNV and CDR2 YYDKDF (reference sequence).

The chain links TRBV10-3 to TRBJ1-5, with D tentatively TRBD1 (5 bases). Germline CDR1 and CDR2: ENHRY and SYGVKD. The CDR3 has 12 residues. Trimming cost V 3 bases and J 13 bases, with 13 bases left between them. CDR3 sequence (DNA): TGTGCCATCAGTGAAGCAGGGAGGGGACAGCATTTT. Its protein is CAISEAGRGQHF.

The J gene is TRBJ1-2, the V gene TRBV7-9, with 9 bases lining up with TRBD1. J was trimmed by 2 bases and V by 5 bases; bases with no gene match: 9. This CDR3 is 16 amino acids long. CDR1 SEHNR and CDR2 FQNEAQ come from the germline V gene (reference sequence). CDR3 protein: CASSNGTGSTNYGYTF. CDR3 bases: TGTGCCAGCAGCAACGGGACAGGGAGTACGAACTATGGCTACACCTTC.

The sample holds a few counts of this clonotype. V gene TRBV6-2 or TRBV6-3 combines with J gene TRBJ2-7; D ambiguous. This CDR3 is 14 amino acids long. Germline CDR1 MNHEY, CDR2 SVGEGT. V lost 8 bases and J 0 bases, leaving 14 bases between the germline ends. CDR3: CASALAFGSYEQYF. The CDR3 coding sequence is TGTGCCAGCGCATTAGCCTTCGGCTCCTACGAGCAGTACTTC.

This rearrangement joins TRBV12-3 or TRBV12-4 to TRBJ2-1; D remains unclear. This CDR3 spans 16 amino acids. Trimming removed 1 base from V and 1 base from J, with 11 bases in between. The CDR3 nucleotides read TGTGCCAGCAGTTTAGGGGAACTACTATCCTACAATGAGCAGTTCTTC. Residues: CASSLGELLSYNEQFF.

The J gene is TRBJ2-7, the V gene TRBV18; possible D gene TRBD1, 6 bases. This CDR3 comprises 14 residues. Trimming cost V 3 bases and J 4 bases, with 13 bases left between them. CDR1 and CDR2 (germline): KGHSH, LQKENI. The CDR3 sequence: CASSPPGTPYEQYF. DNA for the CDR3: TGTGCCAGCTCACCCCCCGGGACACCTTACGAGCAGTACTTC.

The chain carries TRBV6-2 or TRBV6-3 and TRBJ2-2; a possible D gene is TRBD2 (6 bases). Germline CDR1 and CDR2: MNHEY and SVGEGT. The V and J ends lost 2 bases and 7 bases respectively, with 17 bases between them. The CDR3 totals 16 residues. The CDR3, as DNA: TGTGCCAGCAGTTACCCCCAGGGACTCCCTGGCGGGGAGCTGTTTTTT. Translating gives CASSYPQGLPGGELFF.

The gene calls are TRBV6-1 and TRBJ1-2; possibly TRBD1 for D (5 bases). CDR1 and CDR2 from the germline V gene are MNHNS and SASEGT. This CDR3 is built from 15 residues. V was clipped by 2 bases and J by 7 bases, with 17 bases between them. The CDR3 coding sequence is TGTGCCAGCAGTGAATCGGGACGGGCCGTTTCTGGCTACACCTTC. Its protein product is CASSESGRAVSGYTF.

The chain recombines TRBV28 with TRBJ1-5, with D perhaps TRBD1 (6 bases). Germline CDR1 reads MDHEN; CDR2 reads SYDVKM. CDR3 length: 16 amino acids. V lost 2 bases and J 2 bases, leaving 13 bases between the germline ends. CDR3 amino acids: CASSLRLGAGNQPQHF. The CDR3 coding sequence is TGTGCCAGCAGTTTAAGATTGGGGGCTGGCAATCAGCCCCAGCATTTT.

The chain combines TRBV20-1 with TRBJ2-5, with TRBD2 matching 8 bases. CDR1 is DFQATT, CDR2 SNEGSKA, per germline (reference sequence). The length of the CDR3 is 15 residues. J was trimmed by 1 base and V by 5 bases; bases with no gene match: 9. CDR3 loop: CSAAKAGLVQETQYF. Here the CDR3 DNA reads TGCAGTGCTGCTAAAGCGGGACTAGTCCAAGAGACCCAGTACTTC.

In its sample, this clonotype was seen a few times. The V call is TRBV6-1, the J call TRBJ2-1, with D perhaps matching TRBD2 (6 bases). This CDR3 is built from 15 residues. The V gene lost 7 bases and the J gene lost 1 base, with 14 bases spanning the gap. Germline CDR1 MNHNS, CDR2 SASEGT. This CDR3 is CASTLTRGSYNEQFF. The DNA of the CDR3 is TGTGCCAGCACCCTAACGCGGGGTTCCTACAATGAGCAGTTCTTC.

This clonotype occurred a few times. The V call is TRBV11-2, the J call TRBJ2-3, with a tentative D call TRBD2 (6 bases). The ends were cut back, 0 bases at V and 9 bases at J, with 13 bases in the middle. The germline gives CDR1 SGHAT, CDR2 FQNNGV. The CDR3 is 14 residues long. The CDR3 DNA is TGTGCCAGCAGCTTAGAAGCGGAGGGATACACGCAGTATTTT. Translated: CASSLEAEGYTQYF.

The rearrangement uses TRBV20-1 and TRBJ2-3; D is possibly TRBD1 or TRBD2 (5 bases each). Trimming removed 4 bases at V and 6 bases at J, with 14 bases between. Looked up from germline, CDR1 is DFQATT and CDR2 is SNEGSKA (reference sequence). The CDR3 is 13 residues long. Here the CDR3 reads CSATPEGYDTQYF. CDR3 sequence (DNA): TGCAGTGCTACTCCCGAGGGGTACGATACGCAGTATTTT.

In its sample, this clonotype was seen many times. The rearrangement uses TRBV12-3 or TRBV12-4 and TRBJ1-5, with D tentatively TRBD1 (5 bases). Trimming left V 6 bases short and J 5 bases short, with 17 bases between. This CDR3 spans 15 amino acids. CDR3 loop: CASSYGLTGDQPQHF. The CDR3, as DNA: TGTGCCAGCAGCTACGGACTGACGGGGGATCAGCCCCAGCATTTT.

The J gene is TRBJ2-2, the V gene TRBV29-1, with D possibly being TRBD2 (5 bases). The V end lost 3 bases, the J end lost 4 bases, and 9 bases lay between the germline ends. This CDR3 contains 13 residues. CDR1 is SQVTM and CDR2 is ANQGSEA in the germline V gene. CDR3 nucleotides: TGCAGCGTTGATTACGGAGGCACCGGGGAGCTGTTTTTT. It encodes CSVDYGGTGELFF.

The sample holds many counts of this clonotype. The chain combines TRBV7-2 with TRBJ2-5, with 9 nucleotides matching TRBD2. CDR3 length: 16 residues. Trimming at V came to 4 bases and at J to 5 bases, leaving 11 bases not matched to a gene. CDR1 SGHTA and CDR2 FQGNSA come from the germline V gene. DNA of the CDR3: TGTGCCAGCAGCTCCCCGGGCGGGAGGGCCTCGGAGACCCAGTACTTC. Translation: CASSSPGGRASETQYF. The full variable domain, rest sourced from reference TRBV7-2 and TRBJ2-5, is GAGVSQSPSNKVTEKGKDVELRCDPISGHTALYWYRQSLGQGLEFLIYFQGNSAPDKSGLPSDRFSAERTGGSVSTLTIQRTQQEDSAVYLCASSSPGGRASETQYFGPGTRLLVL.

The chain couples TRBV15 to TRBJ1-5; no firm D call. The V and J ends lost 2 bases and 7 bases respectively, with 6 bases between them. Germline V gives CDR1 LNHNV, CDR2 YYDKDF (reference sequence). The CDR3 contains 12 residues. The chain's CDR3 is CATSRPLQPQHF. The CDR3 DNA follows: TGTGCCACCAGCAGACCTTTACAGCCCCAGCATTTT. The entire variable domain, with the rest obtained from reference TRBV15 and TRBJ1-5, is as follows: DAMVIQNPRYQVTQFGKPVTLSCSQTLNHNVMYWYQQKSSQAPKLLFHYYDKDFNNEADTPDNFQSRRPNTSFCFLDIRSPGLGDTAMYLCATSRPLQPQHFGDGTRLSIL.

The table lists this clonotype with a few counts. The chain carries TRBV20-1 and TRBJ2-1; a weak D match, TRBD2 (6 bases). V lost 6 bases, J lost 6 bases, and 27 bases lay in between. The germline gives CDR1 DFQATT, CDR2 SNEGSKA (reference sequence). The CDR3 extends over 17 amino acids. CDR3 region: CSASYLGGEKVGNEQFF. The CDR3 DNA sequence: TGCAGTGCGAGCTACCTCGGCGGGGAAAAGGTGGGCAATGAGCAGTTCTTC.